The rows below give T cell receptor beta chains drawn from one sample of a study of CD8+CD57+ T cells in acquired aplastic anemia. TCRdb re-called the reads through MiXCR, storing one row per CDR3 protein. Here the sample spans under 200,000 distinct CDR3 sequences, approximately 40% being singletons. Specimen: sorted CD4+, CD8+, or CD8+CD57+ T cells (not recorded which) from PBMCs. The source of these receptors is a human donor in good health. Both conserved end residues are part of each CDR3. D genes are given only for firm matches. Clone size is given for some rows only: seen once, a few or many times, or a class if the clone is expanded.

>TRBD1|TRBJ2-7|-|TRBV2|14
TGTGCCAGCAGGGTCTCGGGACAGGGAAGTGAGCAGTACTTC
CASRVSGQGSEQYF
>-|TRBJ1-1|few|TRBV15|14
TGTGCCACCAGCAGAGAAGGTGACTACACTGAAGCTTTCTTT
CATSREGDYTEAFF
>-|TRBJ1-2|few|TRBV3-1|16
TGTGCCAGCAGCCAAGCCTCGAAAGCACCTCATTATGGCTACACCTTC
CASSQASKAPHYGYTF
>TRBD2|TRBJ2-1|many|TRBV24-1|15
TGTGCCACCAGTGAGGGGCTAGCGGATACGGATGAGCAGTTCTTC
CATSEGLADTDEQFF
>TRBD1|TRBJ2-5|-|TRBV20-1|14
TGCAGTGCTGGGCGGGGACAGGGGGCCGAGACCCAGTACTTC
CSAGRGQGAETQYF
>-|TRBJ1-6|few|TRBV19|12
TGTGCCAGTAGTATGGTCAAGTCACCCCTCCACTTT
CASSMVKSPLHF
>-|TRBJ2-3|once|TRBV24-1|16
TGTGCCACCAGTGATTCCGTCGGGGGTAAAACAGATACGCAGTATTTT
CATSDSVGGKTDTQYF
>-|TRBJ1-1|few|TRBV5-1|13
TGCGCCAGCAGCTTGACGATGAACACTGAAGCTTTCTTT
CASSLTMNTEAFF
>TRBD1|TRBJ2-7|many|TRBV6-5|16
TGTGCCAGCAGTTTCCCGATCGGGACAGGGGACTACGAGCAGTACTTC
CASSFPIGTGDYEQYF
>-|TRBJ2-7|-|TRBV28|14
TGTGCCAGCACTACACAGGGACGCACCTACGAGCAGTACTTC
CASTTQGRTYEQYF
>-|TRBJ1-1|few|TRBV2|13
TGTGCCAGCAGTGAAGACAGGAACACTGAAGCTTTCTTT
CASSEDRNTEAFF
>-|TRBJ1-2|many|TRBV20-1|10
TGCAGGCCAGGGGAGGATGGCTACACCTTC
CRPGEDGYTF
>-|TRBJ2-5|many|TRBV20-1|14
TGCAGTGCTAGTTCCGGGGGGCTCCAAGAGACCCAGTACTTC
CSASSGGLQETQYF
>-|TRBJ1-2|once|TRBV12-3/TRBV12-4|15
TGTGCCAGCAGTTTAGCGGGAGCTATCAACTATGGCTACACCTTC
CASSLAGAINYGYTF
>-|TRBJ2-5|-|TRBV19|15
TGTGCCAGTAGTATAGATCGGGAAAACCAAGAGACCCAGTACTTC
CASSIDRENQETQYF
>-|TRBJ2-1|-|TRBV27|15
TGTGCCAGCAGTATAAGTTACGAGTCCTACAATGAGCAGTTCTTC
CASSISYESYNEQFF
>-|TRBJ2-3|-|TRBV7-8|15
TGTGCCAGCATCTTAGTTCAATTAGGTGCAGATACGCAGTATTTT
CASILVQLGADTQYF
>TRBD1|TRBJ1-2|-|TRBV19|17
TGTGCCAGTAGTGCCCCTCCCGGACAGGGGGCAGGATATGGCTACACCTTC
CASSAPPGQGAGYGYTF
>-|TRBJ2-7|many|TRBV3-1|12
TGTGCCAGCAGCCAAGTTGCTTTCGAGCAGTACTTC
CASSQVAFEQYF
>-|TRBJ2-7|many|TRBV12-5|15
TGTGCTAGTGGTTTGGCAACGGGACATTCTTACGAGCAGTACTTC
CASGLATGHSYEQYF
>-|TRBJ2-5|-|TRBV19|12
TGTGCCAGTAGCTCTGACAGGGAGACCCAGTACTTC
CASSSDRETQYF
>-|TRBJ1-2|many|TRBV12-3/TRBV12-4|12
TGTGCCAGCAGTCCCAGGGGAGATGGCTACACCTTC
CASSPRGDGYTF
>TRBD2|TRBJ2-3|-|TRBV7-9|17
TGTGCCAGCAGCCTGTCGGCGATCAGCGGGGGGCCACATACGCAGTATTTT
CASSLSAISGGPHTQYF
>-|TRBJ2-2|few|TRBV6-1|16
TGTGCCAGCAGATCAGACAGACCCCAGAACACCGGGGAGCTGTTTTTT
CASRSDRPQNTGELFF
>TRBD1|TRBJ1-6|many|TRBV5-1|14
TGCGCCAGCAGCTTCGGGACAGGGGATTCACCCCTCCACTTT
CASSFGTGDSPLHF
>TRBD1|TRBJ1-2|-|TRBV11-2|13
TGTGCCAGCAGTTATACAGGGGTGGGGAGGAGCACCTTC
CASSYTGVGRSTF
>-|TRBJ2-3|-|TRBV3-1|15
TGTGCCAGCAGCCCGAATAGGTCGAGGGCAGATACGCAGTATTTT
CASSPNRSRADTQYF
>-|TRBJ2-7|many|TRBV12-3/TRBV12-4|14
TGTGCCAGCAGTACCCTTATGGGGTACTCGGAGCAGTACTTC
CASSTLMGYSEQYF
>-|TRBJ1-6|many|TRBV4-1|16
TGCGCCAGCAGCTCGTGGCGCGAGCCGGCGAATTCACCCCTCCACTTT
CASSSWREPANSPLHF
>-|TRBJ1-5|many|TRBV20-1|13
TGCAGTGCTAGTGACAGGTTAGAGCAGCCCCAGCATTTT
CSASDRLEQPQHF
>-|TRBJ2-3|once|TRBV12-3/TRBV12-4|11
TGTGCCAGCTGGGGAGGAGATACGCAGTATTTT
CASWGGDTQYF
>-|TRBJ1-2|many|TRBV6-1|13
TGTGCCAGCAGACCGGAGTTACAGAGTGGCTACACCTTC
CASRPELQSGYTF
>TRBD2|TRBJ2-3|few|TRBV11-1|15
TGTGCCAGCAGCTTGGCGACCGGGAGGACAGATACGCAGTATTTT
CASSLATGRTDTQYF
>TRBD2|TRBJ2-5|few|TRBV12-3/TRBV12-4|14
TGTGCCAGCAGTTTTAGCGGGCCGAAAGAGACCCAGTACTTC
CASSFSGPKETQYF
>-|TRBJ2-7|many|TRBV6-1|14
TGTGCCAGCAGTAGACAGAACCTCTTGAACGAGCAGTACTTC
CASSRQNLLNEQYF
>-|TRBJ1-1|many|TRBV10-3|11
TGTGCCATCAGTGGAGGGTTCGAAGCTTTCTTT
CAISGGFEAFF
>-|TRBJ2-7|many|TRBV11-2|17
TGTGCCAGCAGCCCGCGGACGGGAAGCGCTAGCAGGTCCGAGCAGTACTTC
CASSPRTGSASRSEQYF
>TRBD1|TRBJ1-5|many|TRBV6-1|13
TGTGCCAGCAGTCGACAGGGATCTCAGCCCCAGCATTTT
CASSRQGSQPQHF
>-|TRBJ2-3|many|TRBV10-3|15
TGTGCCATCAGTGAGTCGAGACCGAGCACAGATACGCAGTATTTT
CAISESRPSTDTQYF
>-|TRBJ1-4|few|TRBV6-1|14
TGTGCCAGCAGTGGCGGTGGGGCACTTGAAAAACTGTTTTTT
CASSGGGALEKLFF
>TRBD1|TRBJ1-4|-|TRBV2|14
TGTGCCAGCAGTAGGGACAGATCTAATGAAAAACTGTTTTTT
CASSRDRSNEKLFF
>-|TRBJ2-3|few|TRBV7-2|13
TGTGCCAGCAGCTTCACTCCAACAGATACGCAGTATTTT
CASSFTPTDTQYF
>-|TRBJ2-5|many|TRBV2|13
TGTGCCAGCAGTGAATTAAAGGGGGAGACCCAGTACTTC
CASSELKGETQYF
>-|TRBJ2-7|-|TRBV7-9|11
TGTGCCAGCAGCTTAGGGGACAAAACGTACTTC
CASSLGDKTYF
>-|TRBJ2-7|few|TRBV4-1|13
TGCGCCAGCAGGCAAACAGGGAGCTACGAGCAGTACTTC
CASRQTGSYEQYF
>-|TRBJ1-1|many|TRBV5-1|15
TGCGCCAGCAGCTTGGGTGCGGCTATGAACACTGAAGCTTTCTTT
CASSLGAAMNTEAFF
>TRBD1|TRBJ2-1|-|TRBV9|13
TGTGCCAGCAGCGCCGGGACAGGGAATGAGCAGTTCTTC
CASSAGTGNEQFF
>-|TRBJ2-5|-|TRBV6-2/TRBV6-3|16
TGTGCCAGCAGTTATAGGGAGACATGGTACCAAGAGACCCAGTACTTC
CASSYRETWYQETQYF
>-|TRBJ1-6|many|TRBV12-5|18
TGTGCTAGTGGTTTGGTAATCAACCGGAGCTCCTATAATTCACCCCTCCACTTT
CASGLVINRSSYNSPLHF
>TRBD1|TRBJ1-2|-|TRBV19|16
TGTGCCAGTAGTATACGAGGGGGCGATGGGGGCTATGGCTACACCTTC
CASSIRGGDGGYGYTF
>-|TRBJ2-5|-|TRBV7-3|16
TGTGCCAGCAGCCCCCCCCCCCACTGCGGGACCTACGACCAGTACTTC
CASSPPPHCGTYDQYF
>-|TRBJ1-1|many|TRBV20-1|14
TGCAGTGCTAGAGAAGGGTTAGGGGTCGCTGAAGCTTTCTTT
CSAREGLGVAEAFF
>-|TRBJ1-1|few|TRBV7-9|14
TGTGCCAGCAGGGCGGACGGAGCGAACACTGAAGCTTTCTTT
CASRADGANTEAFF
>TRBD1|TRBJ1-1|many|TRBV6-5|14
TGTGCCAGCAGTAAACGGACAGGGAACACTGAAGCTTTCTTT
CASSKRTGNTEAFF
>-|TRBJ1-1|many|TRBV6-1|14
TGTGCCAGCATTCCGTCCCTCCCGAACACTGAAGCTTTCTTT
CASIPSLPNTEAFF
>-|TRBJ2-7|-|TRBV20-1|14
TGCAGTGCTAGAGATAGGGGCAGCTCCTACGAGCAGTACTTC
CSARDRGSSYEQYF
>-|TRBJ2-1|many|TRBV20-1|14
TGCAGTGCTAGTGGCCTAGAGAAGTACAATGAGCAGTTCTTC
CSASGLEKYNEQFF